This T cell receptor (beta chain) was observed in a study of blood T cell repertoires in COVID-19. This table comes from immunoSEQ multiplex PCR, and its TCRdb copy is limited to in-frame clones, with some not included. The table includes 25,000 to 35,000 clones, 75% to 85% detected once. Trimming removed 4 bases at V and 3 bases at J, with 9 bases between. This CDR3 spans 14 amino acids. Germline lookup yields CDR1 KGHDR and CDR2 SFDVKD. This clone ranks as medium-sized. The chain combines TRBV24-1 with TRBJ2-1, with D possibly being TRBD1 (6 bases). The sequence was obtained from a man aged 55 to 70 with active COVID-19. Specimen: peripheral blood. CDR3 amino acids: CATSDRQDYNEQFF. The CDR3 region has the DNA TGTGCCACCAGTGACCGACAGGACTACAATGAGCAGTTCTTC.